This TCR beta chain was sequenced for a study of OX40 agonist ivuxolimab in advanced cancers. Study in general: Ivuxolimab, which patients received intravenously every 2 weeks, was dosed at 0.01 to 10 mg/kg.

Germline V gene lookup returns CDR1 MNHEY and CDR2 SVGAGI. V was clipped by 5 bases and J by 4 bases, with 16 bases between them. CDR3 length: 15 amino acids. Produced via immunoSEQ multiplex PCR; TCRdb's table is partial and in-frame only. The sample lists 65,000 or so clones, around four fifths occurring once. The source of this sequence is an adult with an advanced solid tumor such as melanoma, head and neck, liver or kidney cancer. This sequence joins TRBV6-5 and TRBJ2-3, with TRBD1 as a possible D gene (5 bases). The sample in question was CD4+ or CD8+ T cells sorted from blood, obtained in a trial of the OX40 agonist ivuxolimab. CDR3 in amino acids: CASSNLGAGADTQYF. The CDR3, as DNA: TGTGCCAGCAGTAACCTAGGGGCTGGCGCAGATACGCAGTATTTT.